Below are 8 T cell receptor beta chains sequenced from a single sample in a study of low-dose radiotherapy and immunotherapy resistance in tumors. Time point of the sample: after trial treatment. Noted treatment: LDRT plus nivolumab, ipilimumab, low-dose cyclophosphamide and aspirin (RACIN trial). Both TCRalpha and TCRbeta chains were reverse transcribed with V-gene-specific primers. TCR amplification ran approximately 22 PCR cycles using constant-region and V-primer adapter primers. Each CDR3 protein is one row after TCRdb ran MiXCR on the reads. The sample has 30,000 or so distinct CDR3 sequences; 45% to 50% are singletons. Source: PBMCs, taken after low-dose radiotherapy plus immunotherapy. These receptors all come from a male donor with gallbladder cancer.

The chain links TRBV20-1 to TRBJ1-3; D remains ambiguous. This CDR3 has 14 residues. CDR1 DFQATT and CDR2 SNEGSKA come from the germline V gene (reference sequence). The V gene lost 3 bases and the J gene lost 0 bases, with 9 bases spanning the gap. CDR3 sequence (DNA): TGCAGTGCTAGCGGCGGGAGCTCTGGAAACACCATATATTTT. It yields the protein CSASGGSSGNTIYF.

This sequence joins TRBV5-1 and TRBJ1-1; a possible D gene is TRBD1 (6 bases). The CDR3 extends over 12 amino acids. Per germline, CDR1 SGHRS and CDR2 YFSETQ. The ends were cut back, 1 base at V and 7 bases at J, with 8 bases in the middle. The CDR3 DNA reads as TGCGCCAGCAGCTTGTTAGGGGGTGAAGCTTTCTTT. It specifies CASSLLGGEAFF.

The genes are TRBV3-1 and TRBJ2-7; 7 bases line up with TRBD1. With V trimmed by 8 bases and J by 2 bases, 9 bases remained unmatched. The CDR3 extends over 14 amino acids. Germline V CDR1 and CDR2: LGHDT, YNNKEL (reference sequence). The DNA of the CDR3 is TGTGCCAGCCAAAGGGACAGTCCCCCCTACGAGCAGTACTTC. Translated: CASQRDSPPYEQYF.

This clonotype was counted at least ten times. This chain's CDR3 is CASSGEGRIQPLHF. CDR3 in DNA: TGTGCCAGCAGTGGGGAGGGGCGGATTCAACCCCTCCACTTT. The chain links TRBV2 to TRBJ1-6; weak D call: TRBD1 (5 bases). Per germline, CDR1 SNHLY and CDR2 FYNNEI. The CDR3 is made up of 14 amino acids. V was clipped by 4 bases and J by 12 bases, with 16 bases between them.

The chain is built from TRBV6-5 and TRBJ1-2; 9 bases match TRBD1. The length of the CDR3 is 14 residues. Trimming took 5 bases from V and 6 from J; bases not matched to a gene: 7. CDR1 is MNHEY and CDR2 is SVGAGI in the germline V gene. In DNA form, the CDR3 reads TGTGCCAGCAGTCCACAGGGGGCGTTTGATGGCTACACCTTC. The encoded protein is CASSPQGAFDGYTF.

The chain carries TRBV4-3 and TRBJ2-2; possibly TRBD1 for D (5 bases). Germline V gene lookup returns CDR1 LGHNA and CDR2 YSLEER. The CDR3 length is 14 residues. Trimming left V 2 bases short and J 6 bases short, with 10 bases between. The CDR3 sequence: CASSQIVRAGELFF. The CDR3 DNA reads as TGCGCCAGCAGCCAAATCGTCAGGGCCGGGGAGCTGTTTTTT.

This clonotype has a count of ten or more. The V call is TRBV4-1, the J call TRBJ2-7, with TRBD1 matching 7 bases. Trimming at V came to 0 bases and at J to 5 bases, leaving 4 bases not matched to a gene. Germline V CDR1 and CDR2: MGHRA, YSYEKL. The CDR3 consists of 14 residues. As DNA, the CDR3 is TGCGCCAGCAGCCAAGACAGGGGGAAGGACGAGCAGTACTTC. It is translated as CASSQDRGKDEQYF.

Note on this clonotype: It is likely a read error: a sequence one base away is far more abundant. The chain joins TRBV4-1 to TRBJ2-1, with 8 bases fitting TRBD2. The CDR3 is 16 residues long. The germline CDR1 and CDR2 sequences are MGHRA and YSYEKL. V dropped 0 bases and J dropped 13; count of bases not matched to a gene: 14. CDR3 residues: CASSQDPAGVGETQFF. CDR3 nucleotides: TGCGCCAGCAGCCAAGACCCAGCGGGAGTGGGGGAGACCCAGTTCTTC.